These 5 T cell receptor beta chains originate from one sample sequenced in a study of blood T cell repertoires in COVID-19. TCRdb keeps only in-frame clones here, not all; method: immunoSEQ multiplex PCR. The sample yields 70,000 or so clones, 70% to 90% seen once. The source material was peripheral blood. All receptors come from a man in his thirties or forties with acute or convalescent COVID-19.

The V and J genes are TRBV10-3 and TRBJ2-7, with 8 bases fitting TRBD2. Germline V gene sequence: CDR1 ENHRY, CDR2 SYGVKD. The V gene end was trimmed by 10 bases and the J gene end by 1 base; junction bases not matched to a gene: 9. The CDR3 length is 14 residues. The CDR3 protein is CATRKLAESYEQYF. CDR3 DNA: TGTGCCACCAGGAAACTAGCGGAATCCTACGAGCAGTACTTC.

This rearrangement joins TRBV20-1 to TRBJ1-1; 8 bases are shared with TRBD1. Trimming removed 1 base from V and 11 bases from J; junction bases left unmatched: 3. CDR1 and CDR2 (germline): DFQATT, SNEGSKA (reference sequence). CDR3 size: 11 residues. This CDR3 is CSARVQGEAFF. In DNA form, the CDR3 reads TGCAGTGCTAGAGTACAGGGGGAGGCTTTCTTT.

The V call is TRBV12-3 or TRBV12-4, the J call TRBJ1-2; TRBD1 matches 8 bases. V lost 3 bases, J lost 8 bases, and 5 bases stayed unmatched. This CDR3 comprises 13 residues. CDR3 coding DNA: TGTGCCAGCAGTTTTGGACAGGGTTTCGGCTACACCTTC. Protein product: CASSFGQGFGYTF.

V usage is TRBV19 and J usage is TRBJ2-5; D is perhaps TRBD1 (5 bases). This CDR3 comprises 15 residues. Germline-derived CDR1 and CDR2 are LNHDA and SQIVND (reference sequence). Trimming shortened V by 1 base and J by 4 bases, and 13 bases separated the two germline ends. The DNA of the CDR3 is TGTGCCAGTAGTATAGGTCGTGGGGCTGGAGAGACCCAGTACTTC. Amino acid sequence: CASSIGRGAGETQYF. The full variable domain, its missing parts supplied by reference TRBV19 and TRBJ2-5, is DGGITQSPKYLFRKEGQNVTLSCEQNLNHDAMYWYRQDPGQGLRLIYYSQIVNDFQKGDIAEGYSVSREKKESFPLTVTSAQKNPTAFYLCASSIGRGAGETQYFGPGTRLLVL.

The chain carries TRBV5-1 and TRBJ2-2; 9 nucleotides match TRBD1. This CDR3 is 18 amino acids long. Germline CDR1 reads SGHRS; CDR2 reads YFSETQ. V shed 0 bases, J shed 0 bases, and the junction held 6 bases outside the gene matches. The CDR3 DNA reads as TGCGCCAGCAGCTTGGGGACAGGGGAGTTCGCGAACACCGGGGAGCTGTTTTTT. It yields the protein CASSLGTGEFANTGELFF.